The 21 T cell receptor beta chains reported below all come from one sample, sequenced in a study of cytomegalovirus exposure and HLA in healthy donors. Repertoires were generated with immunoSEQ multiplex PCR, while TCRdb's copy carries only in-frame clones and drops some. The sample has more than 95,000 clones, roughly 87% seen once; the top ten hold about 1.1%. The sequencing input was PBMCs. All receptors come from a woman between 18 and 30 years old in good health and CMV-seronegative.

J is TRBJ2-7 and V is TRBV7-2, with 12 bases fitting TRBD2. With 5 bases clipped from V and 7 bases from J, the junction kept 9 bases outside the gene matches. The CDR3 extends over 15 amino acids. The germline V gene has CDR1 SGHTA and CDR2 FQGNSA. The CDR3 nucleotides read TGTGCCAGCAGCCGGGGACTAGCGGGCGCCTGGGAGCAGTACTTC. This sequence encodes CASSRGLAGAWEQYF. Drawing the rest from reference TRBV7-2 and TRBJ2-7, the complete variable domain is GAGVSQSPSNKVTEKGKDVELRCDPISGHTALYWYRQSLGQGLEFLIYFQGNSAPDKSGLPSDRFSAERTGGSVSTLTIQRTQQEDSAVYLCASSRGLAGAWEQYFGPGTRLTVT.

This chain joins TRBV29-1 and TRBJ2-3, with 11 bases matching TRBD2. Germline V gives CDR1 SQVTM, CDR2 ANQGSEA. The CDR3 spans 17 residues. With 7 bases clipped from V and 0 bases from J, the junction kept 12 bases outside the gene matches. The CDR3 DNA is TGCAGCGCCGAGATTAGCGGGAGGGCCAAAAGCACAGATACGCAGTATTTT. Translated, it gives CSAEISGRAKSTDTQYF.

In DNA form, the CDR3 reads TGTGCCAGCAGTGAGGGGGCCCCGGGGGATACGCAGTATTTT. Amino acid sequence: CASSEGAPGDTQYF. V is TRBV2 and J is TRBJ2-3, with TRBD1 as a possible D gene (6 bases). This CDR3 has 14 residues. The V gene lost 3 bases and the J gene lost 6 bases, with 13 bases spanning the gap. Germline assignment: CDR1 SNHLY and CDR2 FYNNEI. Together with reference TRBV2 and TRBJ2-3, the CDR3 gives the full variable domain: EPEVTQTPSHQVTQMGQEVILRCVPISNHLYFYWYRQILGQKVEFLVSFYNNEISEKSEIFDDQFSVERPDGSNFTLKIRSTKLEDSAMYFCASSEGAPGDTQYFGPGTRLTVL.

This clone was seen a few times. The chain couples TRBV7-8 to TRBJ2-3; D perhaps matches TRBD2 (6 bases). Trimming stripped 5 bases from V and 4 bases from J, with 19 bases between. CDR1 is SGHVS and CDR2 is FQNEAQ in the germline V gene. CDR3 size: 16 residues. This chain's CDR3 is CASSRTSGVIADTQYF. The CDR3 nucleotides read TGTGCCAGCAGCCGAACGTCGGGGGTCATCGCAGATACGCAGTATTTT.

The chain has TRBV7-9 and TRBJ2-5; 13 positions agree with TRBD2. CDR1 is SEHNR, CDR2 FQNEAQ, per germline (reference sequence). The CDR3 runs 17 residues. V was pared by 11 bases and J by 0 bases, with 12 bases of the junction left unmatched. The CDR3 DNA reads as TGTGCCGGGGGGACTAGCGGGACGATGATATACCAAGAGACCCAGTACTTC. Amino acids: CAGGTSGTMIYQETQYF.

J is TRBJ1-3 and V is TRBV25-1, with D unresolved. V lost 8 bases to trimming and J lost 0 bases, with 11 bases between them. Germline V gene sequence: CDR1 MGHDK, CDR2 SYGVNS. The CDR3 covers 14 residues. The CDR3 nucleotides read TGTGCCAGCGCCCCCTACCTCTCTGGAAACACCATATATTTT. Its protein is CASAPYLSGNTIYF.

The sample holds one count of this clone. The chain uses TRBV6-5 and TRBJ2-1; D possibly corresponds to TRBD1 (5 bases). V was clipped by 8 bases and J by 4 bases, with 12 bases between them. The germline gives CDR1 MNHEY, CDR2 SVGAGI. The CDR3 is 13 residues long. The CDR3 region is CASRPQVYNEQFF. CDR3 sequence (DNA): TGTGCCAGCCGACCACAGGTTTACAATGAGCAGTTCTTC.

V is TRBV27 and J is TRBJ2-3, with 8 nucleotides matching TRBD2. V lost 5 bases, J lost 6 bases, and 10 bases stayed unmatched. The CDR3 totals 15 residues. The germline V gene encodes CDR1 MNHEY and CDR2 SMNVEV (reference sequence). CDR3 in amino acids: CASSPTSGQGDTQYF. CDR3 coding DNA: TGTGCCAGCAGTCCTACTAGCGGACAAGGGGATACGCAGTATTTT.

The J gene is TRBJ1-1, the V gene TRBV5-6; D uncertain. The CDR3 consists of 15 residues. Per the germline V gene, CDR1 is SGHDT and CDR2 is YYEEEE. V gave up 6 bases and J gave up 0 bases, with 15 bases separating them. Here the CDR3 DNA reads TGTGCCAGCAACCCAAGAGGGCAGATGAACACTGAAGCTTTCTTT. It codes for CASNPRGQMNTEAFF.

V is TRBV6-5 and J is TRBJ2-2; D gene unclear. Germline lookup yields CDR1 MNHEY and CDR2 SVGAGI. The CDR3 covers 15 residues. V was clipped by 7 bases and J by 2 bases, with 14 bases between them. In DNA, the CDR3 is TGTGCCAGCACCCGCGGAGATTCAAACACCGGGGAGCTGTTTTTT. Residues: CASTRGDSNTGELFF.

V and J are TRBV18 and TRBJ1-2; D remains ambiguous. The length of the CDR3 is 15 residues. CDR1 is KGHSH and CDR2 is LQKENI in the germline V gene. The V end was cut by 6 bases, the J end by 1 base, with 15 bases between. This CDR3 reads CASSLGDNVNYGYTF. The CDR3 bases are TGTGCCAGCTCGCTCGGGGATAACGTTAACTATGGCTACACCTTC. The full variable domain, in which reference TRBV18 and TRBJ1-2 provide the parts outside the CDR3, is NAGVMQNPRHLVRRRGQEARLRCSPMKGHSHVYWYRQLPEEGLKFMVYLQKENIIDESGMPKERFSAEFPKEGPSILRIQQVVRGDSAAYFCASSLGDNVNYGYTFGSGTRLTVV.

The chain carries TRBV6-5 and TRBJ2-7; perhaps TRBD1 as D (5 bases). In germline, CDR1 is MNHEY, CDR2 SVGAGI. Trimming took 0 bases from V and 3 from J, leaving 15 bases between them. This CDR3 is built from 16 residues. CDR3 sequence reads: CASSYSDTGYFYEQYF. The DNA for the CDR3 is TGTGCCAGCAGTTACTCGGACACTGGTTATTTCTACGAGCAGTACTTC.

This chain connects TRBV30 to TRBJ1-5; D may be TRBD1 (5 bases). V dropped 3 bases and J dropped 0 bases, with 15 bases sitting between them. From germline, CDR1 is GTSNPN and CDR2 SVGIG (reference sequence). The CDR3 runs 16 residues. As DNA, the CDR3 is TGTGCCTGGAGACCTTCCGGGGGGTATAGCAATCAGCCCCAGCATTTT. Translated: CAWRPSGGYSNQPQHF.

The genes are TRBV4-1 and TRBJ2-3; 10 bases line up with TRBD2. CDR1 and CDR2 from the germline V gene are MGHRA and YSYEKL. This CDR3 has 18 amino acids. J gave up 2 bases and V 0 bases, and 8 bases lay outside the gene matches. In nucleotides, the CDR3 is TGCGCCAGCAGCCAAGATGGAGCTAGCGGGAGATTCACAGATACGCAGTATTTT. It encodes CASSQDGASGRFTDTQYF.

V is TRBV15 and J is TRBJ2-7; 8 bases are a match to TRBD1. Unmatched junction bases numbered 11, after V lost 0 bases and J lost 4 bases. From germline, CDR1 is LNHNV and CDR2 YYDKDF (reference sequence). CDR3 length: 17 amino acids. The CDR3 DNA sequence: TGTGCCACCAGCAGAGATCAGGTGGGGACAGGATCTTACGAGCAGTACTTC. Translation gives CATSRDQVGTGSYEQYF.

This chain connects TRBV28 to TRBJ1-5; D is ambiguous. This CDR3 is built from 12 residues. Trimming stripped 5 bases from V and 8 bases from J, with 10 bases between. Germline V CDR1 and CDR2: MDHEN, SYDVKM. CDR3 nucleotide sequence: TGTGCCAGCAGTAAGTCGAGTGAGCCCCAGCATTTT. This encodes CASSKSSEPQHF.

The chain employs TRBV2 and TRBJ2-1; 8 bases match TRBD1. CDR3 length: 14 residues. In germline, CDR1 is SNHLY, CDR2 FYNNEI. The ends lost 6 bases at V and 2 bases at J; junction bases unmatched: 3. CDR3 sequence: CASRGQAAYNEQFF. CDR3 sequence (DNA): TGTGCCAGCAGGGGACAGGCCGCCTACAATGAGCAGTTCTTC.

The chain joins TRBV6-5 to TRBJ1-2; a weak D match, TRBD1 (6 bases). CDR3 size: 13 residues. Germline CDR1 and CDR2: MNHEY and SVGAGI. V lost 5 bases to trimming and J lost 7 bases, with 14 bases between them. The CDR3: CASSLGTSSGYTF. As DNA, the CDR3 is TGTGCCAGCAGTCTCGGGACATCCTCTGGCTACACCTTC.

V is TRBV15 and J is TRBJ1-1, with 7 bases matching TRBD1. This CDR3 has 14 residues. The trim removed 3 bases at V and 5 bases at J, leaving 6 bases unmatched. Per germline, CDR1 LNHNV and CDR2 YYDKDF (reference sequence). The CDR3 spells CATSRTGITTEAFF. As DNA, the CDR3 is TGTGCCACCAGCAGGACAGGGATAACGACTGAAGCTTTCTTT.

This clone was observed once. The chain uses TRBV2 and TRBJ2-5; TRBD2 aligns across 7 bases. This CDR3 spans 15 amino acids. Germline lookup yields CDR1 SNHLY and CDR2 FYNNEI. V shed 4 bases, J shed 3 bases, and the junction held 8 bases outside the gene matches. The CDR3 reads CASSGDGLAEETQYF. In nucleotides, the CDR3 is TGTGCCAGCAGTGGAGACGGCCTAGCGGAAGAGACCCAGTACTTC.

The CDR3 DNA is TGTGCCAGCAGCTTAGCCACAGGACGGAGCTCTGGAAACACCATATATTTT. Its protein is CASSLATGRSSGNTIYF. The chain joins TRBV7-6 to TRBJ1-3; D possibly corresponds to TRBD1 (5 bases). CDR3 length: 17 amino acids. Looked up from germline, CDR1 is SGHVS and CDR2 is FNYEAQ. The V end lost 0 bases, the J end lost 0 bases, and 12 bases lay between the germline ends.